The 11 T cell receptor beta chains presented below share a single source sample, sequenced in a study of T cell clusters in autoimmune cytopenias. TRB was amplified by touch-down multiplex PCR, primer pools A and B combined. TCRdb processed the multiplex PCR reads again and assigns one entry to each CDR3 protein, with no DNA. The table gives about 3,400 distinct CDR3 sequences; the top ten clones make up around a third of it. Each sample's input was 200 to 250 ng genomic DNA, about 38,000 genome equivalents. The sample taken for sequencing was peripheral blood. The receptors here all came from a human donor with an autoimmune cytopenia, with autoimmune hepatitis or in good health (not recorded which).

The chain recombines TRBV5-1 with TRBJ2-1. The CDR3 is 13 residues long. Looked up from germline, CDR1 is SGHRS and CDR2 is YFSETQ. CDR3 residues: CASSLDGFDEQFF.

By frequency, this clonotype is medium-sized. The rearrangement joins TRBV30 to TRBJ2-7. This CDR3 comprises 14 residues. Germline V gives CDR1 GTSNPN, CDR2 SVGIG (reference sequence). CDR3 loop: CAWQTPLKSYEQYF.

This clonotype is identified as medium-sized from frequency. The chain combines TRBV10-3 with TRBJ2-7. The V gene's germline CDR1 is ENHRY and CDR2 SYGVKD. CDR3 length: 16 amino acids. This CDR3 reads CAISRSADGESYEQYF.

The V gene is TRBV5-1, the J gene TRBJ1-6; TCRdb designates TRBD1, a call that cannot be tested without DNA. The CDR3 has 15 amino acids. Germline CDR1 is SGHRS and CDR2 is YFSETQ. This CDR3 reads CASSEMGQYNSPLHF.

This clonotype is classed as medium-sized by frequency. This chain connects TRBV6-5 to TRBJ1-2; the D call from TCRdb, TRBD1, cannot be confirmed without DNA. This CDR3 has 12 amino acids. Germline CDR1 MNHEY, CDR2 SVGAGI. The chain's CDR3 is CASSPLGRGYTF.

This chain uses TRBV28 with TRBJ1-6; absent DNA, TCRdb's TRBD1 call cannot be checked. CDR3 length equals 15 residues. CDR1 MDHEN and CDR2 SYDVKM come from the germline V gene. CDR3 amino acids: CASRAGTGGLSPLHF.

By frequency, this clonotype is medium-sized. The genes are TRBV29-1 and TRBJ2-7; TCRdb's assignment of TRBD2 cannot be checked, as there is no DNA. Germline V lookup: CDR1 SQVTM, CDR2 ANQGSEA. The length of the CDR3 is 16 residues. CDR3 region: CSVGQPGLASGGEQYF.

This CDR3 reads CASSSSMGLAGMFDTQYF. The J gene is TRBJ2-3, the V gene TRBV13; the TRBD2 assignment by TCRdb is unverifiable without DNA. This CDR3 comprises 18 residues. Germline V CDR1 and CDR2: PRHDT, FYEKMQ (reference sequence).

This clonotype counts as medium-sized by frequency. The chain employs TRBV7-9 and TRBJ2-3. The CDR3 length is 11 residues. CDR1 and CDR2 from the germline V gene are SEHNR and FQNEAQ (reference sequence). The CDR3 sequence is CASSPTDTQYF.

This clonotype ranks as large in terms of frequency. V usage is TRBV7-6 and J usage is TRBJ2-3. This CDR3 contains 13 residues. Per germline, CDR1 SGHVS and CDR2 FNYEAQ. CDR3 in amino acids: CASEQGTADTQYF.

The rearrangement links TRBV12-3 or TRBV12-4 to TRBJ1-6; checking the TCRdb D call of TRBD1 is not possible without DNA. The CDR3 runs to 16 residues. The chain's CDR3 is CASSSQGFSYNSPLHF.